Below, 10 T cell receptor beta chains from the same sample are listed, as sequenced in a study of blood T cells in healthy people across ages. Sample-barcoded 5' priming and a J-beta primer mix drove a second PCR of 7 to 11 cycles. TCRdb called the 5' RACE reads again in MiXCR, with one record for every CDR3 protein. This table holds 710,000 or so distinct CDR3 sequences, about 32% found once. Sequencing was carried out using blood. These receptors all stem from an elderly woman in good health.

At least ten counts were recorded for this clonotype. The genes are TRBV7-9 and TRBJ2-3; the D call may be TRBD1 or TRBD2 (6 bases each). The CDR3 covers 15 residues. CDR1 and CDR2 (germline): SEHNR, FQNEAQ (reference sequence). The germline V and J ends were trimmed by 5 bases and 2 bases, with 14 bases remaining between them. The CDR3 DNA is TGTGCCAGCAGCCCAGGGGCGGGATCCACAGATACGCAGTATTTT. Protein product: CASSPGAGSTDTQYF.

This clonotype was observed many times. V and J are TRBV20-1 and TRBJ1-2, with a possible D match to TRBD1 (6 bases). Germline V gives CDR1 DFQATT, CDR2 SNEGSKA (reference sequence). V lost 1 base, J lost 6 bases, and 15 bases lay in between. There are 14 residues in the CDR3. CDR3 loop: CSARVRQAGHGYTF. Here the CDR3 DNA reads TGCAGTGCTAGAGTCAGACAGGCCGGCCATGGCTACACCTTC.

Concerning this clonotype itself: A read error may explain this, as a much larger clone is one base away. DNA of the CDR3: TGTGCCACCAGCGAAAACAGGGGACAGTACTTC. Amino acids: CATSENRGQYF. J is TRBJ2-4 and V is TRBV10-3; 7 positions agree with TRBD1. J gave up 13 bases and V 10 bases, and 10 bases lay outside the gene matches. Germline CDR1 ENHRY, CDR2 SYGVKD. This CDR3 contains 11 residues.

This clonotype occurred many times. The chain couples TRBV5-1 to TRBJ2-3; D is possibly TRBD1 (5 bases). The V and J ends lost 4 bases and 6 bases respectively, with 15 bases between them. CDR1 is SGHRS, CDR2 YFSETQ, per germline. This CDR3 is built from 14 residues. In DNA, the CDR3 is TGCGCCAGCAGCCAGGGAAACAACGGGGATACGCAGTATTTT. This translates into CASSQGNNGDTQYF. Filled out from reference TRBV5-1 and TRBJ2-3, the complete variable domain reads KAGVTQTPRYLIKTRGQQVTLSCSPISGHRSVSWYQQTPGQGLQFLFEYFSETQRNKGNFPGRFSGRQFSNSRSEMNVSTLELGDSALYLCASSQGNNGDTQYFGPGTRLTVL.

This clonotype was seen a few times. The J gene is TRBJ2-7, the V gene TRBV20-1; D gene uncertain. The length of the CDR3 is 13 residues. V was clipped by 6 bases and J by 3 bases, with 15 bases between them. Germline values: CDR1 DFQATT, CDR2 SNEGSKA (reference sequence). The CDR3 region is CSARASVRYEQYF. CDR3 bases: TGCAGTGCCCGAGCGTCGGTCCGCTACGAGCAGTACTTC.

This clonotype was recorded many times. J is TRBJ2-5 and V is TRBV28; D is perhaps TRBD1 (6 bases). CDR3 length: 15 residues. V was pared by 3 bases and J by 3 bases, with 14 bases between. The germline V gene has CDR1 MDHEN and CDR2 SYDVKM. In DNA, the CDR3 is TGTGCCAGCAGTTTCCTCCCAGGGGCTGAAGAGACCCAGTACTTC. This gives the protein CASSFLPGAEETQYF.

This clonotype was detected many times. This rearrangement joins TRBV6-2 or TRBV6-3 to TRBJ2-7; D remains unclear. Germline V gene data show CDR1 as MNHEY and CDR2 as SVGEGT. The CDR3 sequence is 14 residues long. V lost 2 bases and J 0 bases, leaving 8 bases between the germline ends. The DNA of the CDR3 is TGTGCCAGCAGTTACACCCGACCCTCCTACGAGCAGTACTTC. This encodes CASSYTRPSYEQYF.

This clonotype is medium-sized within its sample. V is TRBV5-1 and J is TRBJ2-5, with 8 bases fitting TRBD1. With V trimmed by 3 bases and J by 1 base, 2 bases remained unmatched. This CDR3 is 14 amino acids long. Germline CDR1 is SGHRS and CDR2 is YFSETQ. This CDR3 reads CASSSGTGQETQYF. The CDR3 DNA sequence: TGCGCCAGCAGCTCCGGGACAGGCCAAGAGACCCAGTACTTC.

CDR3 DNA sequence: TGTGCCAGCAGTTTGGGCTCAAGCGGAGATACGCAGTATTTT. It specifies CASSLGSSGDTQYF. The rearrangement uses TRBV28 and TRBJ2-3, with D maybe TRBD2 (5 bases). Germline V gene lookup returns CDR1 MDHEN and CDR2 SYDVKM. The CDR3 consists of 14 residues. V dropped 3 bases and J dropped 5 bases, with 12 bases sitting between them. The complete variable domain, with remaining parts taken from reference TRBV28 and TRBJ2-3, reads DVKVTQSSRYLVKRTGEKVFLECVQDMDHENMFWYRQDPGLGLRLIYFSYDVKMKEKGDIPEGYSVSREKKERFSLILESASTNQTSMYLCASSLGSSGDTQYFGPGTRLTVL.

There are many counts of this clonotype. The chain joins TRBV5-1 to TRBJ2-1, with no clear D. V was trimmed by 2 bases and J by 2 bases, leaving 8 bases between them. The CDR3 consists of 14 residues. Germline V gene data show CDR1 as SGHRS and CDR2 as YFSETQ. CDR3 sequence: CASSFGEAYNEQFF. CDR3 DNA: TGCGCCAGCAGCTTCGGCGAGGCCTACAATGAGCAGTTCTTC.